Presented here are 10 T cell receptor beta chains from one specimen sequenced in a study of Graves' ophthalmopathy and Graves' hyperthyroidism. As the template, RNA transcripts were used to amplify TCR beta CDR3 regions. First-round RT-PCR used HTBI primers; second-round multiplex PCR followed. TCRdb redid the calling of the multiplex PCR reads with MiXCR, one entry per CDR3 protein. The data show roughly 500,000 distinct CDR3 sequences, about an eighth seen once. The sequencing sample was made of blood. The source of these receptors is a woman between 25 and 40 years old with Graves' ophthalmopathy.

This clonotype has at least ten counts. The rearrangement joins TRBV12-3 or TRBV12-4 to TRBJ2-7; D is unresolved. This CDR3 has 9 residues. Between the trimmed V and J ends, which lost 6 bases and 9 bases, there was a span of 6 bases. The chain's CDR3 is CASSSRQYF. In DNA form, the CDR3 reads TGTGCCAGCAGCTCTCGGCAGTACTTC.

This clonotype showed up many times. A read error is possible here, since a much larger clone lies one base away. V gene TRBV20-1 combines with J gene TRBJ1-1; the match to TRBD1 covers 7 bases. This CDR3 comprises 13 residues. The germline CDR1 and CDR2 sequences are DFQATT and SNEGSKA (reference sequence). The J segment lost 6 bases and the V segment lost 8 bases, leaving 12 bases of the junction unmatched. This CDR3 reads CSSTGTEVAEAFF. CDR3 DNA sequence: TGCAGTTCGACAGGGACGGAGGTCGCTGAAGCTTTCTTT.

This clonotype was counted between two and nine times. The chain couples TRBV10-1 to TRBJ2-2; TRBD2 aligns across 10 bases. The germline V gene has CDR1 WNHNN and CDR2 SYGVQD (reference sequence). The CDR3 extends over 17 amino acids. V shed 1 base, J shed 6 bases, and the junction held 8 bases outside the gene matches. The CDR3 region has the DNA TGCGCCAGCAGTGAGTGGTCCACAGCGGGAGGGCCCGGGGAGCTGTTTTTT. It specifies CASSEWSTAGGPGELFF.

The sample holds many counts of this clonotype. DNA of the CDR3: TGTGCCAGCAGTGTCGGAGGGGTGGCTGGCTACACCTTC. Its translation is CASSVGGVAGYTF. The chain uses TRBV25-1 and TRBJ1-2, with D possibly being TRBD1 (5 bases). The germline gives CDR1 MGHDK, CDR2 SYGVNS. There are 13 residues in the CDR3. V was shortened by 4 bases and J by 7 bases, with 13 bases between the two germline ends.

In its sample, this clonotype was seen many times. This CDR3 reads CASSFGLRGYGYTF. The CDR3 DNA reads as TGTGCCAGCAGTTTTGGCCTACGGGGCTATGGCTACACCTTC. The chain combines TRBV27 with TRBJ1-2; D remains unclear. Germline V gene data show CDR1 as MNHEY and CDR2 as SMNVEV (reference sequence). V was cut by 3 bases and J by 4 bases, with 12 bases left in between. The CDR3 runs 14 residues.

V and J are TRBV19 and TRBJ1-5, with 7 bases aligning to TRBD1. The CDR3 has 16 residues. Trimming cost V 5 bases and J 0 bases; bases outside gene matches: 7. Germline CDR1 reads LNHDA; CDR2 reads SQIVND (reference sequence). CDR3 sequence (DNA): TGTGCCAGTAGTTTGACAGGGTCCTATAGCAATCAGCCCCAGCATTTT. Translating it yields CASSLTGSYSNQPQHF.

This clonotype was seen repeatedly, ten times or more. The chain couples TRBV12-5 to TRBJ1-5; TRBD1 matches 8 bases. The CDR3 contains 18 residues. The trim removed 7 bases at V and 5 bases at J, leaving 19 bases unmatched. Germline lookup yields CDR1 LGHNT and CDR2 FRNRAP. CDR3 nucleotides: TGTGCTAGTGATCCCCCGCCACCGACAGGGGTTAAAGATCAGCCCCAGCATTTT. It yields the protein CASDPPPPTGVKDQPQHF.

V is TRBV20-1 and J is TRBJ2-7; 10 bases fit TRBD1. The CDR3 consists of 16 residues. The V gene's germline CDR1 is DFQATT and CDR2 SNEGSKA (reference sequence). V dropped 0 bases and J dropped 4; count of bases not matched to a gene: 9. The CDR3 protein is CSARDRGQGSGYEQYF. The CDR3 bases are TGCAGTGCTAGAGATCGGGGACAGGGGTCGGGATACGAGCAGTACTTC.

The sample holds a few counts of this clonotype. The chain has TRBV12-3 or TRBV12-4 and TRBJ2-7, with D possibly matching TRBD2 (5 bases). The CDR3 spans 14 residues. Trimming removed 2 bases at V and 5 bases at J, with 13 bases between. The CDR3 protein is CASSLTLWRDEQYF. The CDR3 DNA reads as TGTGCCAGCAGTTTAACCCTTTGGCGGGACGAGCAGTACTTC.

V and J are TRBV5-1 and TRBJ2-7, with 9 bases matching TRBD2. After removal of 0 bases from V and 5 bases from J, the junction contained 3 bases not matched to a gene. The CDR3 spans 14 residues. CDR1 SGHRS and CDR2 YFSETQ come from the germline V gene. Here the CDR3 DNA reads TGCGCCAGCAGCTTGGGAGTAGCGGGGGACGAGCAGTACTTC. Amino acid sequence: CASSLGVAGDEQYF.